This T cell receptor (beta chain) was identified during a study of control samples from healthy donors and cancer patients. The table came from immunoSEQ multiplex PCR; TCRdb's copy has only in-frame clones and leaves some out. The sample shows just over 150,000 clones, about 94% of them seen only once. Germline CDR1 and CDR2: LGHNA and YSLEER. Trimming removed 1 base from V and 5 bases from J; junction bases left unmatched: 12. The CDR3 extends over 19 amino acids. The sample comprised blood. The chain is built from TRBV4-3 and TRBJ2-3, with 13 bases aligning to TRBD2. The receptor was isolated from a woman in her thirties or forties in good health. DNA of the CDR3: TGCGCCAGCAGCCAAGCCTTGGGGGGACTAGCGGGGTCCTTAGATACGCAGTATTTT. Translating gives CASSQALGGLAGSLDTQYF.